This T cell receptor beta chain was captured by sequencing in a study of blood T cell repertoires in COVID-19. At the level of the study: Acute and convalescent COVID-19 specimens originated in the United States, Italy and Spain. The cDNA or gDNA used as material had been derived from T cells, B-cell-depleted T cells, or PBMCs.

Per the study methods: Counts of nucleated cells, estimated from reference gene primer amplification, were obtained. Assay: immunoSEQ multiplex PCR; the TCRdb copy retains only in-frame clones and omits some. The V and J calls and clone size were taken over from that table, and D and trimming were inferred from the DNA. The table includes 100,000 to 120,000 clones, just under 90% detected once. This clone appeared a single time. The CDR3 is 14 amino acids. V lost 6 bases and J lost 6, with 15 bases in between. Germline values: CDR1 LNHDA, CDR2 SQIVND (reference sequence). The V call is TRBV19, the J call TRBJ1-5, with D possibly being TRBD1 (6 bases). The clonotype was recovered from a woman in her forties or fifties with acute or convalescent COVID-19. The sequenced material came from peripheral blood. The DNA of the CDR3 is TGTGCCAGTAGGCTCGCTACAGGGAGTCAGCCCCAGCATTTT. The encoded protein is CASRLATGSQPQHF.